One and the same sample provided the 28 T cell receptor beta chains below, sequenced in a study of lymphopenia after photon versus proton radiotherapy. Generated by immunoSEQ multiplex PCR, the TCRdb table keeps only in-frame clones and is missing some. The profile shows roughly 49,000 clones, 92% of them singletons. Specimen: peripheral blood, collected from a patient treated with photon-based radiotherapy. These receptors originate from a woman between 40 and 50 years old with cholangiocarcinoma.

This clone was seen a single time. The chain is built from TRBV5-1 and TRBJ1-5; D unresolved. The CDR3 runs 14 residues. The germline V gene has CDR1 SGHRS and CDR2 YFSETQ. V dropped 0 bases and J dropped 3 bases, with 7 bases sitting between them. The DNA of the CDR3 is TGCGCCAGCAGCTTGGAGGGTTTCAATCAGCCCCAGCATTTT. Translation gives CASSLEGFNQPQHF.

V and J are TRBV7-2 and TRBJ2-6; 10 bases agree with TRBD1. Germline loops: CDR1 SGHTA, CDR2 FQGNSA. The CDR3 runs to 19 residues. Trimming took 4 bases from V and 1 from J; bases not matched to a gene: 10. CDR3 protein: CASSSAGTGVLSGANVLTF. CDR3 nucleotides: TGTGCCAGCAGCTCGGCCGGGACAGGGGTCCTGTCTGGGGCCAACGTCCTGACTTTC.

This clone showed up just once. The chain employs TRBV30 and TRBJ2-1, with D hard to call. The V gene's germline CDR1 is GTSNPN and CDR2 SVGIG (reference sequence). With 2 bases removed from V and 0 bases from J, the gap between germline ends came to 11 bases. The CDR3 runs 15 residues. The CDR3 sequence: CAWSSNFASYNEQFF. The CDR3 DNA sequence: TGTGCCTGGAGTTCTAACTTTGCCTCCTACAATGAGCAGTTCTTC. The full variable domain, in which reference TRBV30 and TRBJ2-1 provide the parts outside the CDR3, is SQTIHQWPATLVQPVGSPLSLECTVEGTSNPNLYWYRQAAGRGLQLLFYSVGIGQISSEVPQNLSASRPQDRQFILSSKKLLLSDSGFYLCAWSSNFASYNEQFFGPGTRLTVL.

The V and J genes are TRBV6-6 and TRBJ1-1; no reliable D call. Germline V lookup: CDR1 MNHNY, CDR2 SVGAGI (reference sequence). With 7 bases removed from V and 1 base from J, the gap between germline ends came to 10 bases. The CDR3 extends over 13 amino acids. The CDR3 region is CASIEERNTEAFF. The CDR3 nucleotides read TGTGCCAGCATCGAGGAGAGGAACACTGAAGCTTTCTTT.

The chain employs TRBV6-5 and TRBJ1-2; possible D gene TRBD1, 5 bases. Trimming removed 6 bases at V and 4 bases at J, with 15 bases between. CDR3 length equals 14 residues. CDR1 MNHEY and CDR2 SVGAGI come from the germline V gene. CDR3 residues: CASSPGDGSYGYTF. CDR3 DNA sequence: TGTGCCAGCAGCCCTGGGGACGGATCCTATGGCTACACCTTC.

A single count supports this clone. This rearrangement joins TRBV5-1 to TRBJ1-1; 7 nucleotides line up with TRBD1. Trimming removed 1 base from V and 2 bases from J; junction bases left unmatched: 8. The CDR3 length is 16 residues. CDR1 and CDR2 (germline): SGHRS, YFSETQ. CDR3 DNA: TGCGCCAGCAGCTTGATAGCGACAGGGTTAAACACTGAAGCTTTCTTT. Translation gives CASSLIATGLNTEAFF.

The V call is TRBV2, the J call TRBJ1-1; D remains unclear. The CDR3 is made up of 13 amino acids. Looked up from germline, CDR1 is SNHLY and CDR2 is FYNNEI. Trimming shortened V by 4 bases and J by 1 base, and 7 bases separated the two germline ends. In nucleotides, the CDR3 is TGTGCCAGCAGTGTTAGTGGGAACACTGAAGCTTTCTTT. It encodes CASSVSGNTEAFF.

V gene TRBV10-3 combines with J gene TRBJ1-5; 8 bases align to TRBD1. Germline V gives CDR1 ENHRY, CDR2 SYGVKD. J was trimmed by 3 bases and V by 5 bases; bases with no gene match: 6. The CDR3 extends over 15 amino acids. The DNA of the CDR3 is TGTGCCATCAGTACAGGGACAGGACTCAATCAGCCCCAGCATTTT. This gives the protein CAISTGTGLNQPQHF.

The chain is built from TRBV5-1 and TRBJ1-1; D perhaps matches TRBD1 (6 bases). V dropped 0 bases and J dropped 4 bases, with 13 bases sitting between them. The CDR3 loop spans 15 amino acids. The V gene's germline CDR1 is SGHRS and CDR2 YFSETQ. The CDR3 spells CASSLVAGEGTEAFF. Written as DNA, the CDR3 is TGCGCCAGCAGCTTGGTTGCAGGGGAGGGCACTGAAGCTTTCTTT.

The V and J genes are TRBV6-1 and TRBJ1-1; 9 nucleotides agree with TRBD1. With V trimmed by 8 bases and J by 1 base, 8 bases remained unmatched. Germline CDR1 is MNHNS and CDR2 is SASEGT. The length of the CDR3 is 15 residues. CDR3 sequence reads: CASLRDRVPNTEAFF. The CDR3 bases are TGTGCCAGCCTCCGGGACAGGGTACCGAACACTGAAGCTTTCTTT.

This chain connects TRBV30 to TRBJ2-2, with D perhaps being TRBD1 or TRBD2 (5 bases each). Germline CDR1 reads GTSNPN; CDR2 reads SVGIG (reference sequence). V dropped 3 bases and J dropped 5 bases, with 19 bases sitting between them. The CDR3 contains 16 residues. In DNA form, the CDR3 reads TGTGCCTGGAGCGGAGGCCCAGGGAAATGGACCGGGGAGCTGTTTTTT. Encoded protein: CAWSGGPGKWTGELFF. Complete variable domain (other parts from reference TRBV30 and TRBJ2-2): SQTIHQWPATLVQPVGSPLSLECTVEGTSNPNLYWYRQAAGRGLQLLFYSVGIGQISSEVPQNLSASRPQDRQFILSSKKLLLSDSGFYLCAWSGGPGKWTGELFFGEGSRLTVL.

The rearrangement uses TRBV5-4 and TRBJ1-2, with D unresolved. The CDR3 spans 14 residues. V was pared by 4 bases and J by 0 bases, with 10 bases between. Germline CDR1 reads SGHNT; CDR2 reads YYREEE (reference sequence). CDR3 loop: CASSRGGANYGYTF. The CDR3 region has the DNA TGTGCCAGCAGCCGAGGCGGGGCTAACTATGGCTACACCTTC.

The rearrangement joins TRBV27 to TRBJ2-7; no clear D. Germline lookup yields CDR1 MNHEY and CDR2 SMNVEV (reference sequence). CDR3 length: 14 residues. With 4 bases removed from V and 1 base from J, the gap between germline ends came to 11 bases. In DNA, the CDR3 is TGTGCCAGCAGTTCAGAAGACGGATCCTACGAGCAGTACTTC. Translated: CASSSEDGSYEQYF.

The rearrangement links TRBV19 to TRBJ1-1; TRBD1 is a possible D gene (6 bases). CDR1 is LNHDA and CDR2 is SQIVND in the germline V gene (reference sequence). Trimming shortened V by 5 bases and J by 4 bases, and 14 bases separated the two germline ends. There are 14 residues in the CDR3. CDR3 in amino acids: CASSYGGQGTEAFF. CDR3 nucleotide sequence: TGTGCCAGTAGTTACGGGGGGCAGGGCACTGAAGCTTTCTTT.

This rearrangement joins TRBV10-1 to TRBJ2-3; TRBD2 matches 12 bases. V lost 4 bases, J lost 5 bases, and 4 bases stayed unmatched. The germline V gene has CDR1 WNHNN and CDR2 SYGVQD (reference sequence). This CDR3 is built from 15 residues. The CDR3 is CASSAGLAGGDTQYF. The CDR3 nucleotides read TGCGCCAGCAGTGCGGGACTAGCGGGCGGAGATACGCAGTATTTT.

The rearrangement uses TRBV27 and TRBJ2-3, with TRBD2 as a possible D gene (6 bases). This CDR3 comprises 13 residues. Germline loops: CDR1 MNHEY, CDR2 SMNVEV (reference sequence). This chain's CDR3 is CASGASGTDTQYF. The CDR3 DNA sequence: TGTGCTTCTGGCGCTAGCGGCACAGATACGCAGTATTTT.

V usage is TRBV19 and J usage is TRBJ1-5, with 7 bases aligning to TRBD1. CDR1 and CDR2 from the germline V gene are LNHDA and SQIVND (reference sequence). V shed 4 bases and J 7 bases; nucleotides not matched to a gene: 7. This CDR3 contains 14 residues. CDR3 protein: CASSTDRFEQPQHF. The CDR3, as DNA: TGTGCCAGTAGTACGGACAGGTTTGAGCAGCCCCAGCATTTT.

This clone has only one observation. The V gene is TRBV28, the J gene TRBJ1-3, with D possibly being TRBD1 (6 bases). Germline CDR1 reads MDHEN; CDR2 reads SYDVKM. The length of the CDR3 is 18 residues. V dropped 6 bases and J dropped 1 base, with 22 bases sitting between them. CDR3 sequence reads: CASSPGPDRVWSGNTIYF. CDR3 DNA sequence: TGTGCCAGCAGCCCGGGCCCGGACAGAGTTTGGTCTGGAAACACCATATATTTT.

In DNA, the CDR3 is TGTGCCAGCAGCTTAGAGTTGGATGAAAAACTGTTTTTT. Amino acids: CASSLELDEKLFF. The chain is built from TRBV7-2 and TRBJ1-4; D is unresolved. The V and J ends lost 1 base and 6 bases respectively, with 6 bases between them. The CDR3 spans 13 residues. CDR1 and CDR2 (germline): SGHTA, FQGNSA.

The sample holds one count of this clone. CDR3 in DNA: TGCAGCGTTGGGCGGGCTAACTATGGCTACACCTTC. It translates to CSVGRANYGYTF. The chain recombines TRBV29-1 with TRBJ1-2; D uncertain. This CDR3 spans 12 amino acids. Germline V gene sequence: CDR1 SQVTM, CDR2 ANQGSEA. Trimming left V 4 bases short and J 0 bases short, with 6 bases between.

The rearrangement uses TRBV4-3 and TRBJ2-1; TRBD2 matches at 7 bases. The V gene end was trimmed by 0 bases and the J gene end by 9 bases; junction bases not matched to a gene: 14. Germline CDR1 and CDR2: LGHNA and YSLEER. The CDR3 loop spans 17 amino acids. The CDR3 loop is CASSQDIGTNGKGEQFF. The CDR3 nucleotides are TGCGCCAGCAGCCAAGACATCGGGACTAATGGAAAGGGTGAGCAGTTCTTC.

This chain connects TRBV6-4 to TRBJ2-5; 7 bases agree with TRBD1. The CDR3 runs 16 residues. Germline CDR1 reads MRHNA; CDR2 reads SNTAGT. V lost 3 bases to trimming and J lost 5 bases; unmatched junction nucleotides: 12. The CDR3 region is CASSEFPGQQRETQYF. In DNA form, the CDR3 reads TGTGCCAGCAGTGAGTTCCCGGGACAGCAAAGGGAGACCCAGTACTTC.

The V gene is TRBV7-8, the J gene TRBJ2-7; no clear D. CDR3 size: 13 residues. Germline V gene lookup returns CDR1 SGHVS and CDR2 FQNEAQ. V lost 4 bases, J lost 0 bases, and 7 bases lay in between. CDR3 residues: CASSSMNSYEQYF. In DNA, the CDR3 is TGTGCCAGCAGCTCCATGAACTCCTACGAGCAGTACTTC.

In DNA form, the CDR3 reads TGTGCCAGCAGTCAAAATGACAGATACTACGAGCAGTACTTC. This encodes CASSQNDRYYEQYF. The chain employs TRBV27 and TRBJ2-7, with D possibly being TRBD1 (5 bases). There are 14 residues in the CDR3. The V and J ends lost 5 bases and 3 bases respectively, with 14 bases between them. Germline assignment: CDR1 MNHEY and CDR2 SMNVEV (reference sequence).

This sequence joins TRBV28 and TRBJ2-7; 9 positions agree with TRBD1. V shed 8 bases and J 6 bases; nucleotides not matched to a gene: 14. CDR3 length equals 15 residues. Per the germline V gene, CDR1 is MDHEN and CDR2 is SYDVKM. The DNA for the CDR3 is TGTGCCAGCCAACCCCCGGGACAGGGTAACGCCGAGCAGTACTTC. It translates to CASQPPGQGNAEQYF. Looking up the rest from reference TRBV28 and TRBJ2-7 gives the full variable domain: DVKVTQSSRYLVKRTGEKVFLECVQDMDHENMFWYRQDPGLGLRLIYFSYDVKMKEKGDIPEGYSVSREKKERFSLILESASTNQTSMYLCASQPPGQGNAEQYFGPGTRLTVT.

The CDR3 nucleotides read TGTGCCTGGAGTGTACCCCGGAGAAACACTGAAGCTTTCTTT. Translated: CAWSVPRRNTEAFF. This chain uses TRBV30 with TRBJ1-1; no clear D gene. The CDR3 is 14 amino acids. The V end was cut by 0 bases, the J end by 2 bases, with 10 bases between. Germline V CDR1 and CDR2: GTSNPN, SVGIG (reference sequence).

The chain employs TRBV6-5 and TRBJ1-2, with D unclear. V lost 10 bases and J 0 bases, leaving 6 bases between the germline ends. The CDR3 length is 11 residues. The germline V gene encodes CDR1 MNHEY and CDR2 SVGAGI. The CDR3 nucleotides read TGTGCCACTGTCACTAACTATGGCTACACCTTC. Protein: CATVTNYGYTF.

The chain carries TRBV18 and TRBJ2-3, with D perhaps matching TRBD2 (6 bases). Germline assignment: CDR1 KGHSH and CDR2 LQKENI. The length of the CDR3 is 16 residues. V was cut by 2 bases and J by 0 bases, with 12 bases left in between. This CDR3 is CASSPMEGFSTDTQYF. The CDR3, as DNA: TGTGCCAGCTCACCAATGGAGGGGTTTAGCACAGATACGCAGTATTTT.